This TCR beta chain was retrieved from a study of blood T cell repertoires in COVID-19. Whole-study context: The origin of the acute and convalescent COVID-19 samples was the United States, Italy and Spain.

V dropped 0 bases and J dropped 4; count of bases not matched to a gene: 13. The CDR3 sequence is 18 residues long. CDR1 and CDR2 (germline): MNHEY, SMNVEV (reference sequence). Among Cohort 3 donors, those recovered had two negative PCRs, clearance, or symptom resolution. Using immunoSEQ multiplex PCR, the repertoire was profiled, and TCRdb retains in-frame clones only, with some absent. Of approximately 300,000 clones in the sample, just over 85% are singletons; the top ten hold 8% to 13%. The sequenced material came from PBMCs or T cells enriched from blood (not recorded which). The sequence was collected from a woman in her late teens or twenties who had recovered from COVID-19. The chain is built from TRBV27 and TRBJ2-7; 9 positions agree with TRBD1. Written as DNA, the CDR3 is TGTGCCAGCAGTTTATCAATTCTAGAGGGACAGGGATGGTACGAGCAGTACTTC. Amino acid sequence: CASSLSILEGQGWYEQYF.